Sequencing of this TCR beta chain was carried out in a study of OX40 agonist ivuxolimab in advanced cancers. General study findings and limits: Expanded clones tended on average to be more numerous among CD8+ T cells than CD4+. Dosing at 0.1 to 3.0 mg/kg was accompanied by clonal expansion of CD4+ and CD8+ blood T cells by week 6.

Turning to this clone: Its antigen is not known. At one end the junction does not follow the germline gene, possibly because of a read error.

Germline values: CDR1 SGHNT, CDR2 YENEEA. The CDR3 spans 13 residues. Clones were sequenced by immunoSEQ multiplex PCR, and TCRdb holds only the in-frame ones, with some missing. The sample contains some 39,000 clones, about 87% of which appear only once. The sequencing here drew on CD4+ or CD8+ T cells sorted from blood, taken in a trial of the OX40 agonist ivuxolimab. This TCR was sampled from an adult with an advanced solid tumor such as melanoma, head and neck, liver or kidney cancer. This chain connects TRBV11-3 to TRBJ2-1, with no clear D. CDR3 coding DNA: TGTGCCAGCAGCTTAGCGAGCTACGATGAGCAGTTCTTC. Amino acids: CASSLASYDEQFF.